The entry below describes one TCR beta chain. This specimen belongs to a study of OX40 agonist ivuxolimab in advanced cancers. This CDR3 has 11 amino acids. Per germline, CDR1 DFQATT and CDR2 SNEGSKA (reference sequence). V dropped 3 bases and J dropped 5; count of bases not matched to a gene: 0. The protocol was immunoSEQ multiplex PCR, while the TCRdb copy is restricted to in-frame clones and leaves out a portion. The sample holds some 65,000 clones, 85% seen once. The sample consisted of CD4+ or CD8+ T cells sorted from blood, taken in a trial of the OX40 agonist ivuxolimab. The TCR comes from an adult with an advanced solid tumor such as melanoma, head and neck, liver or kidney cancer. The chain links TRBV20-1 to TRBJ1-2, with 7 nucleotides matching TRBD1. The CDR3 region has the DNA TGCAGTGCTAGGACAGGGTATGGCTACACCTTC. This codes for CSARTGYGYTF.